These T cell receptor beta chains were read from a single sample in a study of blood T cell repertoires in COVID-19. Generated by immunoSEQ multiplex PCR, the TCRdb table keeps only in-frame clones and is missing some. The data contain hundreds of thousands of clones, around four fifths of them seen just once; the ten biggest clones take up around 3.7%. The sequenced material came from peripheral blood. Source of these receptors: a woman aged 45-59 years with active or convalescent COVID-19. CDR3s include the opening cysteine and the closing phenylalanine or tryptophan. Each record gives: clone size, V gene, D gene, J gene, CDR3 protein, CDR3 DNA. D genes are given only for firm matches. Part of the rows lack a size; the others show once, few, many or a class for expanded clones.

>once|TRBV11-2|-|TRBJ2-3
CASSSSGRTDTQYF
TGTGCCAGCAGCTCCAGCGGACGCACAGATACGCAGTATTTT
>-|TRBV6-1|TRBD2|TRBJ2-7
CASSGSGLAGYYEQYF
TGTGCCAGCAGTGGCTCTGGACTAGCGGGATACTACGAGCAGTACTTC
>-|TRBV7-2|-|TRBJ2-3
CASSFGGTGLGSADTQYF
TGTGCCAGCAGCTTTGGGGGAACGGGACTGGGATCTGCAGATACGCAGTATTTT
>-|TRBV5-1|-|TRBJ1-2
CASSLVGALRSGYTF
TGCGCCAGCAGCTTGGTAGGGGCCCTCCGAAGTGGCTACACCTTC
>-|TRBV28|-|TRBJ2-5
CASHRGQETQYF
TGTGCCAGCCACCGGGGCCAAGAGACCCAGTACTTC
>-|TRBV4-1|-|TRBJ2-5
CASSHRTSTETQYF
TGCGCCAGCAGCCATCGGACTTCCACAGAGACCCAGTACTTC
>few|TRBV7-9|TRBD1|TRBJ1-1
CASSLSRQGHTEAFF
TGTGCCAGCAGCTTATCGCGACAGGGTCACACTGAAGCTTTCTTT
>-|TRBV11-2|TRBD1|TRBJ1-2
CASSLTGMEGYTF
TGTGCCAGCAGCTTGACAGGGATGGAAGGCTACACCTTC
>-|TRBV7-7|-|TRBJ2-5
CASSLGAANQETQYF
TGTGCTAGCAGCTTAGGGGCAGCTAACCAAGAGACCCAGTACTTC
>-|TRBV3-1/TRBV3-2|-|TRBJ1-2
CASSQRLRANYGYTF
TGTGCCAGCAGCCAGAGACTGCGCGCTAACTATGGCTACACCTTC
>few|TRBV19|TRBD1|TRBJ2-7
CASSARGPHEQYF
TGTGCCAGTAGTGCCAGGGGGCCCCACGAGCAGTACTTC
>few|TRBV2|-|TRBJ1-6
CASVGSTYNSPLHF
TGTGCCAGCGTGGGGAGCACCTATAATTCACCCCTCCACTTT
>-|TRBV11-2|-|TRBJ1-1
CASSLAGANTEAFF
TGTGCCAGCAGCCTAGCAGGGGCGAACACTGAAGCTTTCTTT
>-|TRBV5-5|TRBD1|TRBJ1-6
CASSLETGAGSPLHF
TGTGCCAGCAGCTTGGAGACAGGGGCAGGTTCACCCCTCCACTTT
>-|TRBV6-1|-|TRBJ1-1
CASSESLAEGGNTEAFF
TGTGCCAGCAGTGAAAGCTTGGCCGAGGGAGGGAACACTGAAGCTTTCTTT
>-|TRBV4-1|TRBD2|TRBJ2-7
CASSQAHLAGLAYEQYF
TGCGCCAGCAGCCAAGCACACCTAGCGGGACTTGCCTACGAGCAGTACTTC
>few|TRBV5-4|-|TRBJ1-5
CASSPGGGNQPQHF
TGTGCCAGCAGCCCTGGTGGCGGGAATCAGCCCCAGCATTTT
>-|TRBV6-2/TRBV6-3|-|TRBJ1-4
CASSGVTGNEKLFF
TGTGCCAGCAGCGGCGTGACGGGTAATGAAAAACTGTTTTTT
>-|TRBV2|-|TRBJ2-3
CASREDWRDTQYF
TGTGCCAGCAGAGAGGACTGGCGAGATACGCAGTATTTT
>-|TRBV28|TRBD1|TRBJ1-1
CASSPGTAHTEAFF
TGTGCCAGCAGCCCCGGGACAGCCCACACTGAAGCTTTCTTT
>few|TRBV2|-|TRBJ1-1
CAIGLSTEAFF
TGTGCCATCGGACTGAGTACCGAAGCTTTCTTT
>-|TRBV19|TRBD2|TRBJ2-2
CASTTSGRASGELFF
TGTGCCAGCACAACTAGCGGGAGGGCCTCCGGGGAGCTGTTTTTT
>-|TRBV6-5|TRBD1|TRBJ1-5
CASSYTGDQPQHF
TGTGCCAGCAGTTATACAGGGGATCAGCCCCAGCATTTT
>once|TRBV2|TRBD1|TRBJ2-4
CASSATTGKNIQYF
TGTGCCAGCAGTGCTACGACAGGGAAAAACATTCAGTACTTC
>-|TRBV18|-|TRBJ1-5
CASSPPGQPQHF
TGTGCCAGCTCACCCCCTGGCCAGCCCCAGCATTTT
>-|TRBV7-9|TRBD2|TRBJ2-7
CASSSLAGGPREQYF
TGTGCCAGCAGCTCCTTGGCGGGAGGGCCGAGGGAGCAGTACTTC
>-|TRBV11-2|TRBD1|TRBJ1-1
CASSLSSGGSEAFF
TGTGCCAGCAGCCTGTCGTCAGGGGGGTCTGAAGCTTTCTTT
>-|TRBV9|TRBD2|TRBJ2-1
CASSASGRPYNEQFF
TGTGCCAGCAGCGCTAGCGGGAGACCATACAATGAGCAGTTCTTC
>-|TRBV19|-|TRBJ2-3
CASSITSGARTDTQYF
TGTGCCAGTAGTATCACATCAGGGGCGCGCACAGATACGCAGTATTTT
>-|TRBV28|-|TRBJ1-1
CASSSGFRVAEAFF
TGTGCCAGCAGTTCCGGGTTTCGGGTGGCTGAAGCTTTCTTT
>many|TRBV5-5|-|TRBJ1-2
CASSYSVNYGYTF
TGTGCCAGCAGCTACAGTGTGAACTATGGCTACACCTTC
>-|TRBV5-1|-|TRBJ2-1
CASSFGNTAMNEQFF
TGCGCCAGCAGCTTCGGGAATACCGCGATGAATGAGCAGTTCTTC
>many|TRBV9|TRBD2|TRBJ2-5
CASSVGGSGGNQETQYF
TGTGCCAGCAGCGTAGGAGGGTCGGGAGGGAACCAAGAGACCCAGTACTTC
>-|TRBV12-3/TRBV12-4|-|TRBJ1-4
CASSTGVSGKLFF
TGTGCCAGCAGTACCGGGGTCTCTGGGAAACTGTTTTTT
>-|TRBV12-3/TRBV12-4|-|TRBJ2-7
CASNRDLRALQYF
TGTGCCAGCAACCGGGACTTGCGGGCATTGCAGTACTTC
>-|TRBV2|-|TRBJ1-2
CASATATYGYTF
TGTGCCAGCGCGACAGCAACCTATGGCTACACCTTC
>once|TRBV28|-|TRBJ1-1
CASRGTPNTEAFF
TGTGCCAGCAGGGGGACACCGAACACTGAAGCTTTCTTT
>-|TRBV3-1/TRBV3-2|TRBD2|TRBJ2-3
CASSQVHNILAGGVADTQYF
TGTGCCAGCAGCCAAGTTCATAACATACTAGCGGGAGGAGTCGCAGATACGCAGTATTTT
>-|TRBV19|-|TRBJ2-1
CASSIDPYAGSYNEQFF
TGTGCCAGTAGTATAGACCCCTACGCCGGCTCCTACAATGAGCAGTTCTTC
>-|TRBV4-1|-|TRBJ1-4
CASSQPLTAPSEKLFF
TGCGCCAGCAGCCAGCCCTTGACTGCTCCGAGTGAAAAACTGTTTTTT
>-|TRBV7-9|TRBD2|TRBJ2-1
CASSLGLAAYNEQFF
TGTGCCAGCAGCTTAGGTCTAGCGGCCTACAATGAGCAGTTCTTC